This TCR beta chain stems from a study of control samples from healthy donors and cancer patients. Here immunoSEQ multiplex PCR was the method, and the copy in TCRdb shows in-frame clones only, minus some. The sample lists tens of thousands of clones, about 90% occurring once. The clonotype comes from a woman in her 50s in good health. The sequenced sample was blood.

The CDR3 reads CASSFYTGVGTEAFF. The CDR3 DNA reads TGTGCCAGCAGCTTCTATACAGGGGTTGGCACTGAAGCTTTCTTT. V and J are TRBV5-6 and TRBJ1-1; 7 bases align to TRBD1. The V gene end was trimmed by 2 bases and the J gene end by 4 bases; junction bases not matched to a gene: 8. The CDR3 length is 15 residues. Germline CDR1 and CDR2: SGHDT and YYEEEE.